This T cell receptor beta chain originates from a study of T cell responses to AZD1222 COVID-19 vaccine. General observations from the study: The study identified only six AZD1222 recipients as seropositive at baseline. The repertoires were collected only after the peak T cell response. With two AZD1222 doses given, Spike-specific TCR breadth and depth both rose. Dominant CD4 TCR responses targeted spike regions 160-218 and 743-854.

CDR3 length equals 13 residues. In germline, CDR1 is MGHDK, CDR2 SYGVNS. Trimming cost V 2 bases and J 8 bases; bases outside gene matches: 3. In the case of this clone: No antigen is known for it.

Profiled with immunoSEQ multiplex PCR; TCRdb holds only in-frame clones, not every one. The sample comprises about 160,000 clones, 90% to 95% of which are singletons, and roughly 4.5% rests with the top ten. This sequence joins TRBV25-1 and TRBJ1-2; 9 bases agree with TRBD1. The clonotype was recovered from an adult in good health. The sample in question was peripheral blood, obtained on day 0 of MenACWY control vaccination. The CDR3 coding sequence is TGTGCCAGCAGTGAAGGGACAGGGTACGGCTACACCTTC. This gives the protein CASSEGTGYGYTF.